This T cell receptor beta chain came from a study of chemoradiotherapy in HPV16-positive cancers. A note on this clone: The target antigen is unknown.

Study-wide findings and caveats: HPV-responsive T-cell expansion during chemoradiotherapy was linked to improved recurrence-free survival in HPV16-positive patients.

Only in-frame clones appear in the TCRdb table, and some are missing; sequencing was by immunoSEQ multiplex PCR. The table shows about 68,000 clones, with 88% occurring only once. The source was blood, collected from a patient who underwent chemoradiotherapy. This clonotype originated in a human donor with HPV-associated anogenital cancer.

The CDR3 DNA sequence: TGTGCCAGCAGTGCGATATCCGGACCCGATATGTCAGCTTTCTTT. It encodes CASSAISGPDMSAFF. V is TRBV6-5 and J is TRBJ1-1, with D unclear. This CDR3 has 15 residues. Trimming took off 5 bases at V and 10 bases at J, with 23 bases between the two ends. In germline, CDR1 is MNHEY, CDR2 SVGAGI.